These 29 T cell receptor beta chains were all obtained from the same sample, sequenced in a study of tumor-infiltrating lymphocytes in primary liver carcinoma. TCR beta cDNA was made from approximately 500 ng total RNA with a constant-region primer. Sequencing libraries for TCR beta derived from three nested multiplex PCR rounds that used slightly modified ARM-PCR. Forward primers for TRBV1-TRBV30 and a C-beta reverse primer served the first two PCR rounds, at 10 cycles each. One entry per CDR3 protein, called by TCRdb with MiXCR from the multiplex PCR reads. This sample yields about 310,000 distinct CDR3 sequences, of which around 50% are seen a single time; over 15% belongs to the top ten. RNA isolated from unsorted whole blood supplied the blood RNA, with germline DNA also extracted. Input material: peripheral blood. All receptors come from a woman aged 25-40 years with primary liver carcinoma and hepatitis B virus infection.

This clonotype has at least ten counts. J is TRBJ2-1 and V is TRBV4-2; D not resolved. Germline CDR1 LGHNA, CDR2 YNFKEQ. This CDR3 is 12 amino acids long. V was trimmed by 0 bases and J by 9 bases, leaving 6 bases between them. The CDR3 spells CASSQDRSEQFF. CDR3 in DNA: TGTGCCAGCAGCCAAGATCGCAGTGAGCAGTTCTTC.

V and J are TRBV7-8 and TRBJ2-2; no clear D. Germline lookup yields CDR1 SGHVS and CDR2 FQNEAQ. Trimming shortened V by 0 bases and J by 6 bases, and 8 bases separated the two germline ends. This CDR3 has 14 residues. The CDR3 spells CASSLAQSPGELFF. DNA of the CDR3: TGTGCCAGCAGCTTAGCCCAAAGTCCCGGGGAGCTGTTTTTT. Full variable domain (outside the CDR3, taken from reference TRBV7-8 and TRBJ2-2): GAGVSQSPRYKVAKRGQDVALRCDPISGHVSLFWYQQALGQGPEFLTYFQNEAQLDKSGLPSDRFFAERPEGSVSTLKIQRTQQEDSAVYLCASSLAQSPGELFFGEGSRLTVL.

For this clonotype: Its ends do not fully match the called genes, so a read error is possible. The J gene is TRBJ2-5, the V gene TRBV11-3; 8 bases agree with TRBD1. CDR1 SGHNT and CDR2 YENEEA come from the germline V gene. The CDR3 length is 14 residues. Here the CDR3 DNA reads TGTGCCAGCAGAGGACAGGGTCTACAAGGGACCAAGTACTTC. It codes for CASRGQGLQGTKYF. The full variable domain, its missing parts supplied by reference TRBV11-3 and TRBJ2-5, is EAGVVQSPRYKIIEKKQPVAFWCNPISGHNTLYWYLQNLGQGPELLIRYENEEAVDDSQLPKDRFSAERLKGVDSTLKIQPAELGDSAVYLCASRGQGLQGTKYFGPGTRLLVL.

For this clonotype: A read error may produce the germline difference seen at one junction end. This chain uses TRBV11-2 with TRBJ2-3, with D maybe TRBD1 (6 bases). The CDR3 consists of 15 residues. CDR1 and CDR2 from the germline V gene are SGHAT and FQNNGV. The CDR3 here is CASSLIPDSTDMRFF. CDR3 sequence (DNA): TGTGCCAGCAGCTTAATCCCGGACAGCACAGATATGCGGTTTTTT.

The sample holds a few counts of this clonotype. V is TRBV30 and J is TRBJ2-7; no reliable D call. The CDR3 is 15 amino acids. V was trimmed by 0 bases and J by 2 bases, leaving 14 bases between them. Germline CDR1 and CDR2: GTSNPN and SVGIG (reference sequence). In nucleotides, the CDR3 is TGTGCCTGGAGTGTAGAAGGAGACCCCCCCTACGAGCAGTACTTC. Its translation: CAWSVEGDPPYEQYF.

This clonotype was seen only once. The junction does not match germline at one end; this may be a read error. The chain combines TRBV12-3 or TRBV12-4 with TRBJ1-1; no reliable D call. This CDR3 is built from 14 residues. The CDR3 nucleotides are TGTGCCAGCAGTCCTGGACGCCAGAACACTGAAGTTTTCTTT. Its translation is CASSPGRQNTEVFF.

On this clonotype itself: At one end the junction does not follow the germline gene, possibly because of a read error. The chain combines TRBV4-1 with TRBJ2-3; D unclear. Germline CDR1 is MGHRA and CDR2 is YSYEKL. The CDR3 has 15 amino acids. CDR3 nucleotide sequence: TGCGCCAGCAACCAAGATGAGGAGATCGAGGATACGCAGTATTTT. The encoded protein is CASNQDEEIEDTQYF.

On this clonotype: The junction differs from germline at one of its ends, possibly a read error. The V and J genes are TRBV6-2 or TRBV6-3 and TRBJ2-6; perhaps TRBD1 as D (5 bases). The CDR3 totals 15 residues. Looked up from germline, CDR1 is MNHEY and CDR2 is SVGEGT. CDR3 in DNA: TGTGCCTGCAACCCGGTGGGCTCTGGGGCCAGCGTCCTGACTTTC. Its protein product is CACNPVGSGASVLTF.

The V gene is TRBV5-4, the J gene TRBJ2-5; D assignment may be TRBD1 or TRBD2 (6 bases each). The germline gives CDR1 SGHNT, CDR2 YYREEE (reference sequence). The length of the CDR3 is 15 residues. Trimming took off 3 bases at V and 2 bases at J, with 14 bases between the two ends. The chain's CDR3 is CASSSPGDRQETQYF. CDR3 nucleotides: TGTGCCAGCAGCTCTCCGGGAGACAGGCAAGAGACCCAGTACTTC.

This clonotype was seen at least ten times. The CDR3 DNA reads as TGTGCCAGCAGCTTGGGATCGACAGGGAGCCATCCGGGGAATGGCTACACCTTC. It encodes CASSLGSTGSHPGNGYTF. This sequence joins TRBV11-1 and TRBJ1-2; 7 bases line up with TRBD1. CDR1 SGHAT and CDR2 FQDESV come from the germline V gene (reference sequence). V trimming: 3 bases; J trimming: 6 bases; junction bases outside the gene matches: 19. The CDR3 is 18 residues long.

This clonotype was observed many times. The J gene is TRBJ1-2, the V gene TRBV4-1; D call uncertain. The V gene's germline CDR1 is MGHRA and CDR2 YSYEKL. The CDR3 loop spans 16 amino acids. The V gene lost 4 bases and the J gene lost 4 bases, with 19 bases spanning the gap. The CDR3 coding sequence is TGCGCCAGCAGCCCATCGGAAAAGAGGGCGGTCTATGGCTACACCTTC. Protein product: CASSPSEKRAVYGYTF.

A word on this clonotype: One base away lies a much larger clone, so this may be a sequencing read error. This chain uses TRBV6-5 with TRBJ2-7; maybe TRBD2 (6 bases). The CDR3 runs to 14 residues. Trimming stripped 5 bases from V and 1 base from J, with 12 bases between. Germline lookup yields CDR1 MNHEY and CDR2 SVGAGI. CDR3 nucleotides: TGTGCCAGCAGTGCGGGATGGAGATCCTACGAGCAGTACTTC. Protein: CASSAGWRSYEQYF.

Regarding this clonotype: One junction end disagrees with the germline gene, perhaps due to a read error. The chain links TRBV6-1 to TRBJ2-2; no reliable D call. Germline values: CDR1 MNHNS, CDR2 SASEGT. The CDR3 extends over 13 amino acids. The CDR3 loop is CASSEGDVGDLFF. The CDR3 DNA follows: TGTGCCAGCAGTGAAGGCGATGTTGGGGATCTGTTCTTT.

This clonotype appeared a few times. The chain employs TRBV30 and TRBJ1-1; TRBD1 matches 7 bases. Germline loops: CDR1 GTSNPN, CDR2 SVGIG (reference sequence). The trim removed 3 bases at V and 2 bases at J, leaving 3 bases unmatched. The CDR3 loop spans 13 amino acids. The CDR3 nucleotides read TGTGCCTGGAGCCGACAGGGAAACACTGAAGCTTTCTTT. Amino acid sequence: CAWSRQGNTEAFF. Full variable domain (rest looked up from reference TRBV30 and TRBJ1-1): SQTIHQWPATLVQPVGSPLSLECTVEGTSNPNLYWYRQAAGRGLQLLFYSVGIGQISSEVPQNLSASRPQDRQFILSSKKLLLSDSGFYLCAWSRQGNTEAFFGQGTRLTVV.

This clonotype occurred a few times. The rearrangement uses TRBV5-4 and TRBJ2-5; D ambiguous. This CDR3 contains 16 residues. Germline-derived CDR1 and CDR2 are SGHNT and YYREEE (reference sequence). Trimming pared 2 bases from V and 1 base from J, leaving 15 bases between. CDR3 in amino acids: CASSLWVGGTQETQYF. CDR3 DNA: TGTGCCAGCAGCTTATGGGTGGGCGGAACCCAAGAGACCCAGTACTTC.

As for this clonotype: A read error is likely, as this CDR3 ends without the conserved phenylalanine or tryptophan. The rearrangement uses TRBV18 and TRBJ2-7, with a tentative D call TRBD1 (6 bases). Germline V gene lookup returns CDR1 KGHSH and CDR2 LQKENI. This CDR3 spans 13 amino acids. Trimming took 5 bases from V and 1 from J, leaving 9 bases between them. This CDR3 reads CASSSGQSYEQYL. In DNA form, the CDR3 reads TGTGCCAGCTCATCCGGACAGTCCTACGAGCAGTACCTC.

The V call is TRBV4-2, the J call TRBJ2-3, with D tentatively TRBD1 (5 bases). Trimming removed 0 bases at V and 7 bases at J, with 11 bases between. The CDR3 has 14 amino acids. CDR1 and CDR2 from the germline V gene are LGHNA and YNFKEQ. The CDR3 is CASSQDQGANTQYF. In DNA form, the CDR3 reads TGTGCCAGCAGCCAAGATCAAGGGGCAAATACGCAGTATTTT.

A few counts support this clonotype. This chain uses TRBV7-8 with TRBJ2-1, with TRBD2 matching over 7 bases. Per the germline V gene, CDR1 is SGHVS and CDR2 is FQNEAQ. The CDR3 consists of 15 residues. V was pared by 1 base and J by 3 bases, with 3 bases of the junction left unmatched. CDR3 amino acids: CASSLGLAVYNEQFF. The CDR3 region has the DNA TGTGCCAGCAGCTTAGGACTAGCTGTCTACAATGAGCAGTTCTTC.

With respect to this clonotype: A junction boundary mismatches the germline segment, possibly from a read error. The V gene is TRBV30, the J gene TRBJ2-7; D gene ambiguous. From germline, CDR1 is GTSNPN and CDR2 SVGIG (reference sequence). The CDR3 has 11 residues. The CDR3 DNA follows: TGTGCCTGGAGTGCCGGATACGTGCAGTACTTC. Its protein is CAWSAGYVQYF.

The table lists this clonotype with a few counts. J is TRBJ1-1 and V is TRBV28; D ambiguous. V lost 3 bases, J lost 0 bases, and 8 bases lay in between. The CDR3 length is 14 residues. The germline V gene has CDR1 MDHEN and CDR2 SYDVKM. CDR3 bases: TGTGCCAGCAGTTTTCGTCCCTTGAACACTGAAGCTTTCTTT. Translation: CASSFRPLNTEAFF.

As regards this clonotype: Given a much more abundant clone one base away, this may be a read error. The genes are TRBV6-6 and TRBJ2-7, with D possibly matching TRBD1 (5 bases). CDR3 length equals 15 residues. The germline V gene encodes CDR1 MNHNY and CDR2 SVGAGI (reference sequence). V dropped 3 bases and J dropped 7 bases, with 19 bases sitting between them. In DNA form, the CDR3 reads TGTGCCAGCAGTTATAGGGGCCAGGCCCTAGGGGAGCAGTACTTC. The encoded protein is CASSYRGQALGEQYF.

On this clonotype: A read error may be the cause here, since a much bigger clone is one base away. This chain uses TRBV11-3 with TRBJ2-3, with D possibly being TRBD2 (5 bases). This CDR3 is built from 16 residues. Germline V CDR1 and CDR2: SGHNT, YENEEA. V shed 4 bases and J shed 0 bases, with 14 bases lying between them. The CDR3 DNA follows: TGTGCCAGCAGCTCCCCAACGGGGTCTAGCACAGATACGCAGTATTTT. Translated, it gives CASSSPTGSSTDTQYF.

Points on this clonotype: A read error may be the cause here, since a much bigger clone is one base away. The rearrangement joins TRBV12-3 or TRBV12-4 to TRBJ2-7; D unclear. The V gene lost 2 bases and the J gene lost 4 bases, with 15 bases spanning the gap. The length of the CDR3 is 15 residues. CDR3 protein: CASSLLWEEEYEQYF. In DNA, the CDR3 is TGTGCCAGCAGTTTACTCTGGGAAGAAGAATACGAGCAGTACTTC.

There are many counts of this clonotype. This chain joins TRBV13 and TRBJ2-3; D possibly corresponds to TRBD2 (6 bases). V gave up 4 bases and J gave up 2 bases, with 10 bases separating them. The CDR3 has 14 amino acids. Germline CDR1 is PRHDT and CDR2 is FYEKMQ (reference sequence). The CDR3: CASSSPGATDTQYF. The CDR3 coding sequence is TGTGCCAGCAGCTCCCCGGGAGCCACAGATACGCAGTATTTT.

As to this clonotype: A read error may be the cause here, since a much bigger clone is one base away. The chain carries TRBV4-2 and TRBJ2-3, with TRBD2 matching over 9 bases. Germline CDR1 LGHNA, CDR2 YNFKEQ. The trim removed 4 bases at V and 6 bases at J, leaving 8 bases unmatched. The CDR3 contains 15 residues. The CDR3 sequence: CASSRDRTSADTQYF. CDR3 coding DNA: TGTGCCAGCAGCCGAGACCGGACTAGCGCGGATACGCAGTATTTT.

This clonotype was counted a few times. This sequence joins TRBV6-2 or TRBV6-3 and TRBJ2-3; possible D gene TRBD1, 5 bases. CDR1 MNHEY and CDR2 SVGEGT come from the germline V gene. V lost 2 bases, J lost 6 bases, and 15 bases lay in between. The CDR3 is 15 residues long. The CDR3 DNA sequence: TGTGCCAGCAGTTACCCAGGGCCTGAGGCGGATACGCAGTATTTT. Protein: CASSYPGPEADTQYF.

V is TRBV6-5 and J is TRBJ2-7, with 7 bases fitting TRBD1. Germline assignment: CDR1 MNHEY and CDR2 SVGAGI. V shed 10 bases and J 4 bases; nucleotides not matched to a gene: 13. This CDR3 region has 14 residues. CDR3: CATRNRGGRYEQYF. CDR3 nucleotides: TGTGCCACCCGAAACAGAGGGGGCAGGTACGAGCAGTACTTC.

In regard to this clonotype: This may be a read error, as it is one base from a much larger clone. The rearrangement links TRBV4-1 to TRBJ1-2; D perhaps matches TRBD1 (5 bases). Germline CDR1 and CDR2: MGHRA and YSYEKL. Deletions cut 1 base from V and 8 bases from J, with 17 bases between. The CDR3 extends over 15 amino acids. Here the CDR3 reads CASSQVLGPQGGYTF. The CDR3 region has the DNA TGCGCCAGCAGCCAAGTATTGGGGCCTCAGGGCGGCTACACCTTC.

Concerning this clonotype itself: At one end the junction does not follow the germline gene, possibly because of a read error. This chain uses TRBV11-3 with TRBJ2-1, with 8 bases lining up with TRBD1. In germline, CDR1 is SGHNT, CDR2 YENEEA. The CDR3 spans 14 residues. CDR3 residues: CASSLRDRGGEQLF. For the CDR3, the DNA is TGTGCTAGCAGCTTACGCGACAGGGGCGGTGAGCAGCTCTTC. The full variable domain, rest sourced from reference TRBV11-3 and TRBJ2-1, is EAGVVQSPRYKIIEKKQPVAFWCNPISGHNTLYWYLQNLGQGPELLIRYENEEAVDDSQLPKDRFSAERLKGVDSTLKIQPAELGDSAVYLCASSLRDRGGEQLFGPGTRLTVL.